This T cell receptor (beta chain) was profiled in a study of T cell responses to AZD1222 COVID-19 vaccine listed by TCRdb under 2021. At the level of the whole study: AZD1222 recipients with second doses at about 4 weeks or about 12 weeks were pooled, because spike-specific TCR depth and breadth did not differ between schedules. A total of about 240 trial participants underwent TCR sequencing, of whom 200 to 220 received two doses of AZD1222 and 26 received two doses of the MenACWY control vaccine. Trial participants were enrolled by age into 18-55, 56-69 and 70-plus year subgroups, with 148, 28 and 57 TCR-sequenced participants respectively. On the study overall, not on this receptor specifically: Conclusions about previously exposed vaccinees are limited because only six or seven AZD1222 recipients were SARS-CoV-2 seropositive at baseline. Spike-specific TCR breadth and depth rose significantly after two AZD1222 doses compared with day 0 and with MenACWY recipients. Vaccine-associated CD4 TCRs spanned the whole spike protein, with dominant responses in regions 160-218 and 743-854. The 56-69-year group was small, and its depth increase did not reach significance, likely because of low power. Because no samples from the day 14 peak response were available, repertoires could be characterized only after the peak T cell response. Most participants were white British and females outnumbered males, and the authors suggested that clonal diversity may have been underestimated. Epitopes outside the regions mutated in the B.1.351 and B.1.1.7 variants were reportedly recognized by nearly half of the unique spike-specific TCRs.

What this sample's time point label stands for: baseline before first vaccination. Samples from vaccinated people were obtained from the UK trials COV001 and COV002, which included a single-blind randomized controlled phase 2/3 trial of AZD1222 (ChAdOx1 nCoV-19) in healthy adults. For TCRbeta chain sequencing, PBMC samples from trial participants were taken at day 0 and at day 28 after the second dose. The CDR3 regions of human TCRbeta chains were subjected to immunosequencing. For the original study's pipeline: Repertoire TCRs were matched against a reference library of SARS-CoV-2-specific TCRs generated with the MIRA antigen-specificity platform. Breadth was defined as the fraction of unique TCRs that were SARS-CoV-2-associated. Depth was defined as the fraction of total T cells that were SARS-CoV-2-associated. Using the MIRA data, each spike-specific TCR was assigned both to the spike region to which the TCR was reactive and to a CD4 or CD8 class. Log10-transformed breadth and depth values were compared by one-way ANOVA with Sidak's multiple comparisons tests. What TCRdb holds here is the immuneACCESS table cut down to in-frame rearrangements. Part of the clones is not present; checked against another copy, under half of the missing clones reflect an unresolved V gene, and the others are unexplained. Clonal size and the V and J genes are those of that table, whereas D and trimming came from the DNA. This sample lists 80,000 to 100,000 clones; roughly 91% were detected once. The leading ten clones occupy approximately 7% of the sample.

With regard to this clone: Its antigen target is currently unknown. No much larger clone exists at a distance of one base, and base qualities are not known.

Including the terminal cysteine and phenylalanine, the CDR3 comprises 16 residues. Only the CDR3 part of the read is kept: 48 bases, read in frame from the first base. For CDR1 and CDR2, the germline V gene lists LGHNA and YNFKEQ. The trim is 5 bases for V and 5 bases for J, with a gap of 19 bases between the germline ends. This sequence uses TRBV4-2 and TRBJ2-1; the D gene is perhaps TRBD2, from 7 matching bases. This receptor was identified in an adult in good health. The source was peripheral blood, collected on day 0 of AZD1222 vaccination. The nucleotides are TGTGCCAGCAGCGGGCAAGCAGCGGGGACACACAATGAGCAGTTCTTC. It specifies CASSGQAAGTHNEQFF.